This T cell receptor beta chain was observed in a study of T cells after posttransplantation cyclophosphamide. Study findings and constraints: Tissue-infiltrating T cells from skin or gut overlapped little with blood T cells. Later blood repertoires were often dominated by clones from the donor CD8+ memory compartment. Recipient CMV seropositivity and CMV reactivation strongly tracked TRB clonality.

Details on this clone: As yet, its antigen is unknown.

The CDR3 sequence is 13 residues long. Germline V lookup: CDR1 MNHEY, CDR2 SVGAGI. Trimming took off 2 bases at V and 3 bases at J, with 5 bases between the two ends. Sequenced by immunoSEQ multiplex PCR; TCRdb stores in-frame clones only, minus some. The profile covers tens of thousands of clones, with roughly 91% appearing a single time and less than 2.5% taken by the ten largest. A marrow graft followed busulfan-fludarabine conditioning, with cyclophosphamide on days +3 and +4. The gene calls are TRBV6-5 and TRBJ2-1, with D tentatively TRBD1 (5 bases). The source material was PBMCs, sampled around 60 days after allogeneic stem cell transplant with posttransplant cyclophosphamide. The TCR sequence derives from a male patient over 55 who received an allogeneic stem cell transplant from a related donor and was CMV-positive. A share of the T cells may be of graft donor origin. CDR3 loop: CASSYDSYNEQFF. CDR3 bases: TGTGCCAGCAGTTACGACAGCTACAATGAGCAGTTCTTC.